The entry below describes one T cell receptor beta chain. The source of the sample is a study of T cell responses to AZD1222 COVID-19 vaccine. The V gene's germline CDR1 is MNHEY and CDR2 SVGEGT. This CDR3 comprises 14 residues. V lost 2 bases and J 7 bases, leaving 14 bases between the germline ends. Assay: immunoSEQ multiplex PCR; the TCRdb copy retains only in-frame clones and omits some. In the table there are 110,000 or so clones, 85% to 90% of which are singletons. The source was peripheral blood, collected 28 days after the second AZD1222 dose. This sequence was found in an adult who received the AZD1222 COVID-19 vaccine. The chain joins TRBV6-2 or TRBV6-3 to TRBJ2-5; D ambiguous. The CDR3 loop reads CASSYPANPWTQYF. The CDR3 DNA reads as TGTGCCAGCAGTTACCCGGCAAACCCGTGGACCCAGTACTTC.